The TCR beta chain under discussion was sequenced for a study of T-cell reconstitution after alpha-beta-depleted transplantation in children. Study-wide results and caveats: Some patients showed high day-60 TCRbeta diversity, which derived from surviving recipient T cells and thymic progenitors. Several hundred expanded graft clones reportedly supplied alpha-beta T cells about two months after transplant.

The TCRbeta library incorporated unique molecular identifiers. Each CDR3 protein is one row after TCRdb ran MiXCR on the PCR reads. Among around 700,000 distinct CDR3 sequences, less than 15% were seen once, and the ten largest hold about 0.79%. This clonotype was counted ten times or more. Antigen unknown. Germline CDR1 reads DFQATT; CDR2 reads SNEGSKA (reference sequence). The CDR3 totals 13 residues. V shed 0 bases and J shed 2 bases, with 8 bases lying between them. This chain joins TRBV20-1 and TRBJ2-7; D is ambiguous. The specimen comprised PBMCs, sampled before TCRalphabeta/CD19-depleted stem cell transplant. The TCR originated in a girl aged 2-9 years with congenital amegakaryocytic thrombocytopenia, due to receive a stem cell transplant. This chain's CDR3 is CSARDRPTYEQYF. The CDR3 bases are TGCAGTGCTAGAGACAGACCTACCTACGAGCAGTACTTC.